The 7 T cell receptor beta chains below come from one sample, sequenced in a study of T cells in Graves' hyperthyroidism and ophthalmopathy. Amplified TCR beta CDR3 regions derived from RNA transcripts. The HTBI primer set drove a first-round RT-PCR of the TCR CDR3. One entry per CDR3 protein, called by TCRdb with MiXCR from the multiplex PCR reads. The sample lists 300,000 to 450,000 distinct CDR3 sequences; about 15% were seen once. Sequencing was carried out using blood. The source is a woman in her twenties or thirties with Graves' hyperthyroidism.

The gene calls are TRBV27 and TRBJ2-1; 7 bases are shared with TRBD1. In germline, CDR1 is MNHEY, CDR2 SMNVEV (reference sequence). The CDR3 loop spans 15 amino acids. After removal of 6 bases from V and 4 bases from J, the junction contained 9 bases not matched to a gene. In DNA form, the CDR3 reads TGTGCCAGCAGCACCGGGACAGAGCCTTACAATGAGCAGTTCTTC. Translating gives CASSTGTEPYNEQFF.

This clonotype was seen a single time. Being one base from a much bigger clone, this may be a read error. In nucleotides, the CDR3 is TGTGCTAGTGGTTTGGGCCGGACTGCTTCCCGCTCAGATACGCAGTATTTT. Translated: CASGLGRTASRSDTQYF. The chain has TRBV12-5 and TRBJ2-3; D is possibly TRBD2 (5 bases). This CDR3 has 17 residues. CDR1 and CDR2 from the germline V gene are LGHNT and FRNRAP. Trimming stripped 1 base from V and 4 bases from J, with 18 bases between.

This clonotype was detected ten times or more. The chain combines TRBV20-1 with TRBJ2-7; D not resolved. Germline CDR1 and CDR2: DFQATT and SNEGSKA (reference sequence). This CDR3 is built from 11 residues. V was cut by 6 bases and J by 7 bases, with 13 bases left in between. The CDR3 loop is CSALNVGEQYF. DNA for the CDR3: TGCAGTGCCCTTAATGTGGGAGAGCAGTACTTC.

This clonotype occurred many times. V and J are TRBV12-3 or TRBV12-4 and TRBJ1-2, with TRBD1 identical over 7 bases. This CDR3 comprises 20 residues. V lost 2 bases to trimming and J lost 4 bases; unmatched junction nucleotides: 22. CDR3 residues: CASSLSRTGPKTHYSYGYTF. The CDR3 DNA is TGTGCCAGCAGTTTAAGTAGGACAGGACCAAAAACACATTATTCCTATGGCTACACCTTC.

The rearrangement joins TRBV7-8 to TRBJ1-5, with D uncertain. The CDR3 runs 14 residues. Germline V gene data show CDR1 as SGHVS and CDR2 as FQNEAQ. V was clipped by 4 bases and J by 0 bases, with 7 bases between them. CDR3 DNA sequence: TGTGCCAGCAGCTCCCAGAATAGCAATCAGCCCCAGCATTTT. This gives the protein CASSSQNSNQPQHF.

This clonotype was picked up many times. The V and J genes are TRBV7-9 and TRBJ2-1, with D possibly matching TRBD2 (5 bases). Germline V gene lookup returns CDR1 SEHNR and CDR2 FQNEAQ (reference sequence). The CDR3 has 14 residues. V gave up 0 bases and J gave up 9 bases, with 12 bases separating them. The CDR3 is CASSLAGLSGEQFF. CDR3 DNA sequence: TGTGCCAGCAGCTTAGCGGGCCTAAGCGGTGAGCAGTTCTTC.

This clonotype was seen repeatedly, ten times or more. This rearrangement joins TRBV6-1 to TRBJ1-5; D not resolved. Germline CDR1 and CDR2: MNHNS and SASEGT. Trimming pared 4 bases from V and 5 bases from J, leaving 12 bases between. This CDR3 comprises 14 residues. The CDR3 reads CASSVQVGDQPQHF. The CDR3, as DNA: TGTGCCAGCAGTGTCCAGGTTGGGGATCAGCCCCAGCATTTT.